The 12 T cell receptor beta chains listed next were all sequenced from one sample in a study of T cells in localized non-small cell lung cancer. Profiling relied on immunoSEQ multiplex PCR, and the TCRdb table lists in-frame clones only, not all of them. The sample consists of over a thousand clones, approximately 25% of them appearing once. This specimen was normal lung tissue next to the tumor, taken before any cancer treatment. The receptor source for this set is a male donor aged 60 or over with stage III squamous cell lung carcinoma.

V usage is TRBV19 and J usage is TRBJ1-2; 7 bases align to TRBD1. After removal of 6 bases from V and 2 bases from J, the junction contained 6 bases not matched to a gene. CDR3 length: 14 amino acids. Germline CDR1 LNHDA, CDR2 SQIVND (reference sequence). This CDR3 is CASSDTGDNYGYTF. Here the CDR3 DNA reads TGTGCCAGTAGCGACACAGGGGACAACTATGGCTACACCTTC.

This clone was detected only a few times. V is TRBV6-8 and J is TRBJ1-1, with D possibly matching TRBD1 (5 bases). Looked up from germline, CDR1 is MNHGY and CDR2 is SAAAGT. The V and J ends lost 6 bases and 13 bases respectively, with 18 bases between them. CDR3 length: 12 residues. CDR3 nucleotides: TGTGCCAGCAGGGAAGGCGAAAGGGGAGGTTTCTTT. Protein: CASREGERGGFF.

The chain employs TRBV6-8 and TRBJ2-7, with TRBD1 as a possible D gene (5 bases). This CDR3 region has 15 residues. Trimming stripped 0 bases from V and 3 bases from J, with 12 bases between. Germline CDR1 reads MNHGY; CDR2 reads SAAAGT. The CDR3 nucleotides read TGTGCCAGCAGTTACTCCCCCCAGGGTGGCTACGAGCAGTACTTC. It yields the protein CASSYSPQGGYEQYF.

In its sample, this clone was seen a few times. The rearrangement uses TRBV9 and TRBJ2-7; 7 nucleotides match TRBD1. The CDR3 contains 15 residues. V lost 3 bases and J lost 2; bases outside the gene matches: 8. Germline loops: CDR1 SGDLS, CDR2 YYNGEE. CDR3 amino acids: CASSEGALPPYEQYF. CDR3 sequence (DNA): TGTGCCAGCAGCGAGGGGGCGCTACCCCCCTACGAGCAGTACTTC.

The CDR3 DNA sequence: TGTGCCAGTAGTATAAGGGTCAATGAGCAGTTCTTC. It yields the protein CASSIRVNEQFF. The chain links TRBV19 to TRBJ2-1; D not certain. V was trimmed by 2 bases and J by 6 bases, leaving 5 bases between them. The CDR3 totals 12 residues. Germline CDR1 LNHDA, CDR2 SQIVND (reference sequence).

A few counts support this clone. V usage is TRBV19 and J usage is TRBJ2-7; D might be TRBD1 (6 bases). The CDR3 covers 15 residues. Germline V CDR1 and CDR2: LNHDA, SQIVND (reference sequence). The V end was cut by 5 bases, the J end by 3 bases, with 17 bases between. CDR3 coding DNA: TGTGCCAGTAGTCCCCGGGACATTGGACACTACGAGCAGTACTTC. This translates into CASSPRDIGHYEQYF.

The chain joins TRBV5-1 to TRBJ2-7, with a weak D call TRBD1 (6 bases). The germline V gene encodes CDR1 SGHRS and CDR2 YFSETQ. Trimming cost V 2 bases and J 0 bases, with 12 bases left between them. This CDR3 spans 15 amino acids. CDR3 sequence: CASSFRTEGSYEQYF. The DNA for the CDR3 is TGCGCCAGCAGCTTTAGGACAGAGGGCTCCTACGAGCAGTACTTC.

The genes are TRBV28 and TRBJ1-5; D unclear. The germline gives CDR1 MDHEN, CDR2 SYDVKM. The CDR3 has 14 amino acids. Trimming pared 6 bases from V and 3 bases from J, leaving 12 bases between. Here the CDR3 reads CASSLRRLNQPQHF. CDR3 nucleotide sequence: TGTGCCAGCAGCCTAAGAAGGCTCAATCAGCCCCAGCATTTT.

As DNA, the CDR3 is TGCGCCAGCACTCTAGCGGGAGTAGGAACCGGGGAGCTGTTTTTT. Its translation: CASTLAGVGTGELFF. This sequence joins TRBV10-2 and TRBJ2-2; 10 bases match TRBD2. CDR1 WSHSY and CDR2 SAAADI come from the germline V gene. CDR3 size: 15 residues. V dropped 7 bases and J dropped 5; count of bases not matched to a gene: 7.

The chain uses TRBV30 and TRBJ1-1, with D possibly being TRBD1 (6 bases). Deletions cut 0 bases from V and 5 bases from J, with 13 bases between. This CDR3 is 14 amino acids long. CDR1 GTSNPN and CDR2 SVGIG come from the germline V gene (reference sequence). The DNA for the CDR3 is TGTGCCTGGAGTGTTGGGACAAGGGAGACTGAAGCTTTCTTT. Its protein product is CAWSVGTRETEAFF.

The chain carries TRBV10-2 and TRBJ1-5; D not certain. The germline CDR1 and CDR2 sequences are WSHSY and SAAADI. V was shortened by 2 bases and J by 4 bases, with 9 bases between the two germline ends. The CDR3 sequence is 14 residues long. The CDR3 here is CASSEAGANQPQHF. The CDR3, as DNA: TGCGCCAGCAGTGAGGCCGGAGCGAATCAGCCCCAGCATTTT.

This clone has just a few counts. The chain couples TRBV19 to TRBJ2-1; weak D call: TRBD2 (5 bases). CDR3 length: 14 amino acids. Germline V gene data show CDR1 as LNHDA and CDR2 as SQIVND (reference sequence). V was clipped by 2 bases and J by 6 bases, with 11 bases between them. CDR3 nucleotides: TGTGCCAGTAGTATATCGCAGGAGGCCAATGAGCAGTTCTTC. Encoded protein: CASSISQEANEQFF.